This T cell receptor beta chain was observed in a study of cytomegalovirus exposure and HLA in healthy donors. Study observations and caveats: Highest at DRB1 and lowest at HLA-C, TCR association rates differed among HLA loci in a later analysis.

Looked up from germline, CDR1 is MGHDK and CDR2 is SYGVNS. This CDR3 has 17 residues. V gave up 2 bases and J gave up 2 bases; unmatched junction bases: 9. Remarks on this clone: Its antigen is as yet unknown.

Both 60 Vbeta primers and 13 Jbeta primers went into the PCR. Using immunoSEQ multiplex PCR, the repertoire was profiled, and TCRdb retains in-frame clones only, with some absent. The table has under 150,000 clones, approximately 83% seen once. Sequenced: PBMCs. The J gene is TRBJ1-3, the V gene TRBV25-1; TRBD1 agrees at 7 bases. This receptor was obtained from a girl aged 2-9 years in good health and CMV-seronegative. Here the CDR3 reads CASSELEEGAAGNTIYF. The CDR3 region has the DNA TGTGCCAGCAGTGAACTGGAGGAGGGGGCCGCTGGAAACACCATATATTTT.